This TCR beta chain was observed in a study of blood T cell repertoires in COVID-19. Method: immunoSEQ multiplex PCR; TCRdb's copy keeps in-frame clones and lacks some. Of hundreds of thousands of clones listed, approximately 80% are singletons. Germline-derived CDR1 and CDR2 are SGHKS and YYEKEE (reference sequence). The CDR3 consists of 16 residues. Trimming shortened V by 0 bases and J by 0 bases, and 10 bases separated the two germline ends. The V and J genes are TRBV5-5 and TRBJ1-3; possibly TRBD1 for D (6 bases). Sequencing used peripheral blood. This TCR derives from a woman between 40 and 55 years old with active or convalescent COVID-19. The CDR3 here is CASSLARGSSGNTIYF. The CDR3 DNA is TGTGCCAGCAGCTTGGCAAGGGGGAGCTCTGGAAACACCATATATTTT.